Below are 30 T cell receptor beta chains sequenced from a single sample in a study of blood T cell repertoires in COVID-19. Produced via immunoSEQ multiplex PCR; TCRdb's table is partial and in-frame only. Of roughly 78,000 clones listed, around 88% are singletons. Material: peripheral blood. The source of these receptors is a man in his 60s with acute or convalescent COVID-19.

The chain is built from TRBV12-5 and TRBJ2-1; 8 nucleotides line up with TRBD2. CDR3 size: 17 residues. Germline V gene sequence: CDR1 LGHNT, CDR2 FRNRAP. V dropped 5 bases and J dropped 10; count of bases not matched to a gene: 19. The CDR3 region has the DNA TGTGCTAGTGGTCCTCCTCGACTAGCGAGGTCAGACGTAGAGCAGTTCTTC. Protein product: CASGPPRLARSDVEQFF.

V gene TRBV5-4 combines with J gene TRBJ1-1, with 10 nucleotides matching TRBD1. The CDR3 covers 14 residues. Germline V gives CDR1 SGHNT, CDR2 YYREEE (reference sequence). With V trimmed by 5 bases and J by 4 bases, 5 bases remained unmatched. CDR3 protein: CASRPDRGPTEAFF. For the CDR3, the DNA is TGTGCCAGCAGACCTGACAGGGGGCCCACTGAAGCTTTCTTT. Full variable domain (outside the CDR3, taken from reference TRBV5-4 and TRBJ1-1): ETGVTQSPTHLIKTRGQQVTLRCSSQSGHNTVSWYQQALGQGPQFIFQYYREEENGRGNFPPRFSGLQFPNYSSELNVNALELDDSALYLCASRPDRGPTEAFFGQGTRLTVV.

The CDR3 DNA sequence: TGTGCCAGCAGTCCCCAACAGGGGGCTCAGGTCTATGGCTACACCTTC. Translation gives CASSPQQGAQVYGYTF. The V gene is TRBV28, the J gene TRBJ1-2; 9 nucleotides match TRBD1. CDR3 length equals 16 residues. The germline V gene encodes CDR1 MDHEN and CDR2 SYDVKM. Trimming cost V 5 bases and J 4 bases; bases outside gene matches: 11.

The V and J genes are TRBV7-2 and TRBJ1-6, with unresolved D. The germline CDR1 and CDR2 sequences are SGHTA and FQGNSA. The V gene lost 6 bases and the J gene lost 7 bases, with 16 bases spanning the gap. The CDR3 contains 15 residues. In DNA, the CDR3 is TGTGCCAGCAGAATCCACAGATTCGGCAATTCACCCCTCCACTTT. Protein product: CASRIHRFGNSPLHF.

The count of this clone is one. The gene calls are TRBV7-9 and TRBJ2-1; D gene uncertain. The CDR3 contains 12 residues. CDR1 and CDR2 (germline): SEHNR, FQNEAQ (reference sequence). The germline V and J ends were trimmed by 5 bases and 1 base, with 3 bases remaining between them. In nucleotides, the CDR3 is TGTGCCAGCAGCCCATCCTACAATGAGCAGTTCTTC. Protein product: CASSPSYNEQFF.

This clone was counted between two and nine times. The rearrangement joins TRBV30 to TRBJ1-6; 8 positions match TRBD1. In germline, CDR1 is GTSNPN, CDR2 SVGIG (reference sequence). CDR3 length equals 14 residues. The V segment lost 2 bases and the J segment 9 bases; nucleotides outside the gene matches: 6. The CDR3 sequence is CAWSTDRGASPLHF. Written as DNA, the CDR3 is TGTGCCTGGAGTACAGACAGGGGAGCTTCACCCCTCCACTTT. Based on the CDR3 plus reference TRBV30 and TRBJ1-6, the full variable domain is SQTIHQWPATLVQPVGSPLSLECTVEGTSNPNLYWYRQAAGRGLQLLFYSVGIGQISSEVPQNLSASRPQDRQFILSSKKLLLSDSGFYLCAWSTDRGASPLHFGNGTRLTVT.

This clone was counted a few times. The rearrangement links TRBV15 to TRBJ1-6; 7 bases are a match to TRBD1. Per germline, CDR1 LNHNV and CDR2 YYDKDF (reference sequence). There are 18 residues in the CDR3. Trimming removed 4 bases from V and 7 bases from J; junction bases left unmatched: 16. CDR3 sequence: CATSTKDRSGAGNSPLHF. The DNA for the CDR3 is TGTGCCACCAGCACCAAGGACAGGTCCGGGGCGGGGAATTCACCCCTCCACTTT.

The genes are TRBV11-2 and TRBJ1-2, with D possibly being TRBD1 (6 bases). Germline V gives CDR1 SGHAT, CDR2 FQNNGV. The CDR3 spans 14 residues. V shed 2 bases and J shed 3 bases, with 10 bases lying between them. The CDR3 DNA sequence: TGTGCCAGCAGCTTATCGGACAGAGACTATGGCTACACCTTC. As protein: CASSLSDRDYGYTF.

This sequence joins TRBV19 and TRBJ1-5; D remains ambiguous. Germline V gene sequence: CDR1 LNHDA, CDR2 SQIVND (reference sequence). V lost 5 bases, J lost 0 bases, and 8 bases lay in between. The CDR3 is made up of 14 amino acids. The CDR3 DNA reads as TGTGCCAGTAGTGGTAGTTATAGCAATCAGCCCCAGCATTTT. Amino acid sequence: CASSGSYSNQPQHF.

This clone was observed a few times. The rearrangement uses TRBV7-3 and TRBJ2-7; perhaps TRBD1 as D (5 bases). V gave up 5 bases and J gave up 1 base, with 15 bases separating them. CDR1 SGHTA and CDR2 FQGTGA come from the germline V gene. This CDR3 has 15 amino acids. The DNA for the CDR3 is TGTGCCAGCAGCCCATACGCAGGGTCTTCCTACGAGCAGTACTTC. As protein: CASSPYAGSSYEQYF.

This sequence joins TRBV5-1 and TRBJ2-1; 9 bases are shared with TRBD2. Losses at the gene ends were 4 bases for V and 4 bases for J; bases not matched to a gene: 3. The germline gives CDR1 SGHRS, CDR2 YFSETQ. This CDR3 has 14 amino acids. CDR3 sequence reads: CASSLTSGYNEQFF. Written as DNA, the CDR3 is TGCGCCAGCAGCCTGACTAGCGGATACAATGAGCAGTTCTTC.

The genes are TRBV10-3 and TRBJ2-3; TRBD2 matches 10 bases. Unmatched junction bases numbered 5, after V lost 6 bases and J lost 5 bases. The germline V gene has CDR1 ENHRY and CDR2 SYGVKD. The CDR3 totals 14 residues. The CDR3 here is CAIRSGGAGDTQYF. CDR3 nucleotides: TGTGCCATCAGAAGCGGGGGGGCCGGAGATACGCAGTATTTT.

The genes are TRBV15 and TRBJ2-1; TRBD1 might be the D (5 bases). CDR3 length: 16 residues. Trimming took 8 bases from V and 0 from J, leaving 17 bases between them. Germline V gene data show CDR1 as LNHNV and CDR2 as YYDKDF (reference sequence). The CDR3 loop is CATRWRGADSYNEQFF. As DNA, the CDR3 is TGTGCCACCCGTTGGCGTGGGGCGGACTCCTACAATGAGCAGTTCTTC.

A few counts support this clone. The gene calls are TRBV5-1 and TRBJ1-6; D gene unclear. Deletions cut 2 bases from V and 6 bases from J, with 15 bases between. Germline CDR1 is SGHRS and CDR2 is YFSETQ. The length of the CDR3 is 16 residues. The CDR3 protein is CASSFAWGARNSPLHF. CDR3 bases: TGCGCCAGCAGCTTTGCCTGGGGAGCGCGTAATTCACCCCTCCACTTT.

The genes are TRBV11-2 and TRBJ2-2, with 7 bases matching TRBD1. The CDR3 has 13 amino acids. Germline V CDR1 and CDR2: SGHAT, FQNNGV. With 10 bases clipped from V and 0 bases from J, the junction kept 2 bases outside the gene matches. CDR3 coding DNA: TGTGCCACTACAGGGGCGAACACCGGGGAGCTGTTTTTT. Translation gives CATTGANTGELFF.

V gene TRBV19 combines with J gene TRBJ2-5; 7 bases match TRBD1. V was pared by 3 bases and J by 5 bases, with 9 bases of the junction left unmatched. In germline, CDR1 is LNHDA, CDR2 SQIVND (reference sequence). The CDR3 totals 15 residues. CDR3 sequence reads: CASSMGQNRKETQYF. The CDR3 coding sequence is TGTGCCAGTAGTATGGGACAGAATCGGAAGGAGACCCAGTACTTC.

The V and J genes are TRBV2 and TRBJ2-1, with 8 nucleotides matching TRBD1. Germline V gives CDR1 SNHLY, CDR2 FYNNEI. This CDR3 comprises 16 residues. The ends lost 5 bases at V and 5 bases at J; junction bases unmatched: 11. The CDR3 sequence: CASSRRTGWGDNEQFF. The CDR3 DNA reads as TGTGCCAGCAGTAGGCGGACAGGGTGGGGGGACAATGAGCAGTTCTTC.

The CDR3 protein is CATTSGGYEQFF. CDR3 DNA sequence: TGTGCCACCACGTCGGGGGGCTATGAGCAGTTCTTC. The chain is built from TRBV28 and TRBJ2-1, with D possibly matching TRBD2 (7 bases). The CDR3 has 12 residues. Deletions cut 10 bases from V and 8 bases from J, with 15 bases between. Germline V gene lookup returns CDR1 MDHEN and CDR2 SYDVKM.

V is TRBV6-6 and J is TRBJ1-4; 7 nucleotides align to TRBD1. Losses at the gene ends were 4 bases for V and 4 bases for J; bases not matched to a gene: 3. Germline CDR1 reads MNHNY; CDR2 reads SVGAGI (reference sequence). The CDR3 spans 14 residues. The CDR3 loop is CASSFGQDNEKLFF. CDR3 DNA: TGTGCCAGCAGTTTTGGACAGGATAATGAAAAACTGTTTTTT.

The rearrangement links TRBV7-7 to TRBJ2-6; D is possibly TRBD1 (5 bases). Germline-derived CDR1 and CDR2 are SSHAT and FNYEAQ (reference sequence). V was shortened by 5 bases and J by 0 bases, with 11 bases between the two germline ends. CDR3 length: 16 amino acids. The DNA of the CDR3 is TGTGCCAGCAGCCCAAAGACAGACTCTGGGGCCAACGTCCTGACTTTC. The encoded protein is CASSPKTDSGANVLTF.

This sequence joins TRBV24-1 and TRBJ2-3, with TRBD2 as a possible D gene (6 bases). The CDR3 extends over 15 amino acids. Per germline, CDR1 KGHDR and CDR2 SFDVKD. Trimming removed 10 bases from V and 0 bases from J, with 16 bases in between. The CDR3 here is CATQQRGRSTDTQYF. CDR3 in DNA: TGTGCCACTCAGCAACGGGGGAGGAGCACAGATACGCAGTATTTT.

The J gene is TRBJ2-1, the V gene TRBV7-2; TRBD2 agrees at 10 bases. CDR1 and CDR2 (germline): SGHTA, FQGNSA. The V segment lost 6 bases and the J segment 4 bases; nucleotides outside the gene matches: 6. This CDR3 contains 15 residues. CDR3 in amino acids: CASRSSGSGYNEQFF. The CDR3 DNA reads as TGTGCCAGCAGATCTAGCGGGAGCGGATACAATGAGCAGTTCTTC.

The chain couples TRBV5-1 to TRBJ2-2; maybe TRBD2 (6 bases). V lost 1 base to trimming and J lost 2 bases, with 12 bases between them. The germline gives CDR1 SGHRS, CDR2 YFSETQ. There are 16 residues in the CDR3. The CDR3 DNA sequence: TGCGCCAGCAGCTTGCAGGGACTTTCCAACACCGGGGAGCTGTTTTTT. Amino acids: CASSLQGLSNTGELFF.

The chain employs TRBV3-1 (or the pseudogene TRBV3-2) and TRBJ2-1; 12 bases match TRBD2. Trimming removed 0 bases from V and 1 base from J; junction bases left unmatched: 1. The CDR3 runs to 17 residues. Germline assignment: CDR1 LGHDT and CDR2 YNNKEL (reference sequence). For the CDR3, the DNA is TGTGCCAGCAGCCAAGAAGGACTAGCGGGATCCTACAATGAGCAGTTCTTC. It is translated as CASSQEGLAGSYNEQFF.

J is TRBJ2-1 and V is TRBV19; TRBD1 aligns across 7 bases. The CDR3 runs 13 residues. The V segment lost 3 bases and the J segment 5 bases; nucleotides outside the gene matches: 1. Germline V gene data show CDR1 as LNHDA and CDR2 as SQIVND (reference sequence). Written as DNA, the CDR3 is TGTGCCAGTAGTATCGACAGGGACAATGAGCAGTTCTTC. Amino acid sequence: CASSIDRDNEQFF.

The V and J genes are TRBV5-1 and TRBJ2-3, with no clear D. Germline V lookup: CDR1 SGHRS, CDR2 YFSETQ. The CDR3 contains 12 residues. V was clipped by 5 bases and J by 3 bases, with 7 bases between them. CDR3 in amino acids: CASRDGTDTQYF. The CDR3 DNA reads TGCGCCAGCAGAGACGGGACAGATACGCAGTATTTT.

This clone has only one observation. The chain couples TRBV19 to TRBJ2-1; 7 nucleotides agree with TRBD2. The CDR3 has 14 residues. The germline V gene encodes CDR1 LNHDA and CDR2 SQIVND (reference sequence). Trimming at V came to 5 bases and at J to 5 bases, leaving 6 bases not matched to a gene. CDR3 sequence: CASSATSANNEQFF. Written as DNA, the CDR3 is TGTGCCAGTAGTGCCACTAGCGCCAACAATGAGCAGTTCTTC. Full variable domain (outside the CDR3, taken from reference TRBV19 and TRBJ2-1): DGGITQSPKYLFRKEGQNVTLSCEQNLNHDAMYWYRQDPGQGLRLIYYSQIVNDFQKGDIAEGYSVSREKKESFPLTVTSAQKNPTAFYLCASSATSANNEQFFGPGTRLTVL.

As DNA, the CDR3 is TGCGCCAGCAGCTTCCTGACTAGCGGGAACCTTCCCAACTCCTACGAGCAGTACTTC. This codes for CASSFLTSGNLPNSYEQYF. The chain has TRBV5-1 and TRBJ2-7; 11 nucleotides align to TRBD2. The germline gives CDR1 SGHRS, CDR2 YFSETQ. The CDR3 has 19 residues. V lost 2 bases, J lost 0 bases, and 13 bases stayed unmatched.

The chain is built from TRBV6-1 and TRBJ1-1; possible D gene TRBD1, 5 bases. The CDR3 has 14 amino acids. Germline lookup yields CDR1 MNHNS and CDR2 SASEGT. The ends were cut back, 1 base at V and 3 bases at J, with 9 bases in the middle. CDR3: CASSEVAGYTEAFF. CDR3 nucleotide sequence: TGTGCCAGCAGTGAAGTTGCAGGGTACACTGAAGCTTTCTTT.

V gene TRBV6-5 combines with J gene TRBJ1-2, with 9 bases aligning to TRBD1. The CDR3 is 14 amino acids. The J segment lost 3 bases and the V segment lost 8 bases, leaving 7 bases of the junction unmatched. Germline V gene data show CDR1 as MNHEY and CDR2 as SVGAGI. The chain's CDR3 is CASLTRQGDYGYTF. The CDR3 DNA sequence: TGTGCCAGCCTAACCAGACAGGGGGACTATGGCTACACCTTC.